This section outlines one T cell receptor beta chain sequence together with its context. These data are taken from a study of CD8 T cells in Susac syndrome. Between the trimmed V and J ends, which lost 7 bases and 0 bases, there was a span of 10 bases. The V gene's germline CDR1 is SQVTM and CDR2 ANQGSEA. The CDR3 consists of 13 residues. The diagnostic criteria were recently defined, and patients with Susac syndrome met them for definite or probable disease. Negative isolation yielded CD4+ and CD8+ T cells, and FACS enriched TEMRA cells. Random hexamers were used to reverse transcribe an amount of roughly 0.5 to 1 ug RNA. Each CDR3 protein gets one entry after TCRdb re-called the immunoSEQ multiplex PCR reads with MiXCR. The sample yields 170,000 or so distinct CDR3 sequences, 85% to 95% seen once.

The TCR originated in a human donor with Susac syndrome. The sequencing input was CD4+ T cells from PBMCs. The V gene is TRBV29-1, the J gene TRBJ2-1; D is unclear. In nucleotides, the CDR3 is TGCAGCGCCCTCTATAGCTCCTACAATGAGCAGTTCTTC. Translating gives CSALYSSYNEQFF.